This record concerns one T cell receptor (beta chain) sequence. Its antigen is unidentified. This record belongs to a study of cytomegalovirus exposure and HLA in healthy donors. Study-level results: Later, TCR association rates were found to vary by HLA locus, highest for DRB1 and lowest for HLA-C. Follow-up analysis seemed to connect common viral pathogens with several of the most significant clusters identified.

60 Vbeta and 13 Jbeta primers were used in PCR. Here immunoSEQ multiplex PCR was the method, and the copy in TCRdb shows in-frame clones only, minus some. The sample gives about 120,000 clones, 70% to 85% of which show up once; almost 5% is in the top ten. The clonotype was recovered from a man aged 45-65 years in good health and CMV-seropositive. The source material was PBMCs.

CDR3 bases: TGTGCCAGCAGTTCCCGGGGGAACACTGAAGCTTTCTTT. Amino acid sequence: CASSSRGNTEAFF. The rearrangement joins TRBV2 to TRBJ1-1, with D uncertain. The CDR3 is 13 amino acids. V lost 5 bases and J lost 1, with 8 bases in between. CDR1 and CDR2 (germline): SNHLY, FYNNEI.